Each of the 4 T cell receptor beta chains below was sequenced from the same sample in a study of T cells after yellow fever vaccination. TCRdb analysed the 5' RACE reads with MiXCR anew, one entry per CDR3 protein. Among 100,000 to 150,000 distinct CDR3 sequences listed, 13% to 15% were seen once. The sample here was CD8+ T cells sorted from PBMCs, taken 5 days after the yellow fever booster vaccination. These receptor sequences come from a man in his late teens or twenties who received the YFV17D yellow fever vaccine.

This clonotype was counted between two and nine times. The V and J genes are TRBV7-2 and TRBJ1-5, with D possibly matching TRBD1 (5 bases). Trimming removed 6 bases from V and 6 bases from J, with 9 bases in between. There are 12 residues in the CDR3. Germline V gene lookup returns CDR1 SGHTA and CDR2 FQGNSA. CDR3 region: CASRSRGQPQHF. The CDR3 nucleotides read TGTGCCAGCAGATCGAGGGGTCAGCCCCAGCATTTT.

This clonotype was recorded at least ten times. The V gene is TRBV5-1, the J gene TRBJ2-5, with a weak D call TRBD2 (5 bases). Germline V gene lookup returns CDR1 SGHRS and CDR2 YFSETQ. V lost 0 bases and J 4 bases, leaving 10 bases between the germline ends. The CDR3 runs 14 residues. The CDR3, as DNA: TGCGCCAGCAGCTTGGTAGGAGGACCAGAGACCCAGTACTTC. Translation gives CASSLVGGPETQYF.

CDR3 nucleotide sequence: TGTGCCAGCAGTGGGACTAGCGGGACCCTTAGGACCGGGGAGCTGTTTTTT. Its protein product is CASSGTSGTLRTGELFF. This rearrangement joins TRBV4-2 to TRBJ2-2; 13 positions match TRBD2. The V gene's germline CDR1 is LGHNA and CDR2 YNFKEQ. The CDR3 is made up of 17 amino acids. Unmatched junction bases numbered 9, after V lost 6 bases and J lost 5 bases.

The chain couples TRBV30 to TRBJ1-5, with TRBD1 matching 10 bases. The CDR3 has 14 amino acids. CDR1 GTSNPN and CDR2 SVGIG come from the germline V gene (reference sequence). V shed 5 bases and J 6 bases; nucleotides not matched to a gene: 7. For the CDR3, the DNA is TGTGCCTGGGGCCCGGGACAGGGGTTTCAGCCCCAGCATTTT. This encodes CAWGPGQGFQPQHF. The full variable domain, rest sourced from reference TRBV30 and TRBJ1-5, is SQTIHQWPATLVQPVGSPLSLECTVEGTSNPNLYWYRQAAGRGLQLLFYSVGIGQISSEVPQNLSASRPQDRQFILSSKKLLLSDSGFYLCAWGPGQGFQPQHFGDGTRLSIL.